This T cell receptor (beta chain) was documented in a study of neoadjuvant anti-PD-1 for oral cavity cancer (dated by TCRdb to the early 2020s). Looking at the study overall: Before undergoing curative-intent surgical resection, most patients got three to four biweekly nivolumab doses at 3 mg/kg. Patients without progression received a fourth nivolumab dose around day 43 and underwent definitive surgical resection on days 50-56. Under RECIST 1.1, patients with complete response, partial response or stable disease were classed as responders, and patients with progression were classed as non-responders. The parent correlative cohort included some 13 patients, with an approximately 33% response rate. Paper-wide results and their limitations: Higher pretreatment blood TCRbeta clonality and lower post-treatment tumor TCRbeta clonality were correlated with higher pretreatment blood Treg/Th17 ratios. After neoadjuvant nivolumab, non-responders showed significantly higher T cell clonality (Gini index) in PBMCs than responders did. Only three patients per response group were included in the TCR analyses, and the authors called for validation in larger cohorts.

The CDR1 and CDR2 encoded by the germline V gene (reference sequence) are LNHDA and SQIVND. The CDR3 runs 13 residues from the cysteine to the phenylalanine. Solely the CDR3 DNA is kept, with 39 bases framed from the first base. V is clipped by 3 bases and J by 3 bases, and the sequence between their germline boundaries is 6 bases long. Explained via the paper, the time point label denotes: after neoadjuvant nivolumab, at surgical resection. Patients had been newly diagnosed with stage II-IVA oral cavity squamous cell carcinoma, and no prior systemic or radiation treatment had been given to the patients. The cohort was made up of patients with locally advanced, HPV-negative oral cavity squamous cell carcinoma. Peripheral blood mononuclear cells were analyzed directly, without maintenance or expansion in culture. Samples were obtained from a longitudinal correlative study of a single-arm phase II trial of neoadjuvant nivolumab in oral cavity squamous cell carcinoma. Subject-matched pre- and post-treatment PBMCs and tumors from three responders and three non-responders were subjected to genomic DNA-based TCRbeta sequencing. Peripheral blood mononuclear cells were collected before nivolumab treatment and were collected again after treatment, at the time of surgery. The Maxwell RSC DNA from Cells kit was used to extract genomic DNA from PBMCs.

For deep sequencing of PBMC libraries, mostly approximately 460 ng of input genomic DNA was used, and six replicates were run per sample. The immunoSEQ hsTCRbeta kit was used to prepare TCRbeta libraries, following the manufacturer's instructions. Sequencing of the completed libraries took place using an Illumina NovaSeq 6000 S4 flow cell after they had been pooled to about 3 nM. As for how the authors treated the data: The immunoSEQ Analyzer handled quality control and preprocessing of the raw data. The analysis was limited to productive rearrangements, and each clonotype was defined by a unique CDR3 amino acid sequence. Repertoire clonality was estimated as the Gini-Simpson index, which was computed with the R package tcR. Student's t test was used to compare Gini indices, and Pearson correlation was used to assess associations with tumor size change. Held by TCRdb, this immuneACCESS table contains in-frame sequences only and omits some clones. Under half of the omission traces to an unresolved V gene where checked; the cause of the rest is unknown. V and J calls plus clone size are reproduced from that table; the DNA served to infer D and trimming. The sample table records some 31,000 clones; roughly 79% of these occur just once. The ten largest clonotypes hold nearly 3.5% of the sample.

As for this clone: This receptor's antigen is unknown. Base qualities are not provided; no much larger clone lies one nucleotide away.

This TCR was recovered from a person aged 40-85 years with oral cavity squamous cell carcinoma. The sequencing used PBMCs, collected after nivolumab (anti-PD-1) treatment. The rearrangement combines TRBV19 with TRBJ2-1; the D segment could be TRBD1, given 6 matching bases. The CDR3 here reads CASSMTGYNEQFF. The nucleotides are TGTGCCAGTAGTATGACAGGCTACAATGAGCAGTTCTTC.